A selection of T cell receptor beta chains follows, all from one sample in a study of blood T cells in healthy people across ages. A single record per CDR3 protein comes from TCRdb applying MiXCR to the 5' RACE reads. Here the sample spans some 1.5 million distinct CDR3 sequences, about 30% being singletons. Material for sequencing was blood. Source of these receptors: a woman aged 25 to 39 in good health. CDR3s include the opening cysteine and the closing phenylalanine or tryptophan.

>16|TRBV18
CASSPPSSGLQNIQYF
>14|TRBV5-1
CASSGEDNGNEQFF
>17|TRBV7-7
CASSPVGAGGPQDTQYF
>18|TRBV7-8
CASSKNSGGFGSTDTQYF
>13|TRBV4-3
CASSQGILNEQFF
>19|TRBV7-2
CASSSRGLAGGKRYNEQFF
>15|TRBV20-1
CSAREGTGETDTQYF
>16|TRBV3-1
CASSSRTKSSYNEQFF
>14|TRBV25-1
CASSESQYTGELFF
>15|TRBV27
CASSLSTSHQETQYF
>13|TRBV14
CASNQRTEETQYF
>14|TRBV29-1
CSVEDRVSARGTFF
>13|TRBV12-3/TRBV12-4
CASSRVKADEQYF
>13|TRBV7-2
CASSLIRFDGYTF
>15|TRBV7-2
CASSFPTSGYNEQFF
>15|TRBV28
CASSFAAGGRNEQFF
>17|TRBV15
CATSGNLNGQGCQPQHF
>15|TRBV10-3
CAISEGVSTRTEAFF
>17|TRBV5-1
CASSRIAGLTNTGELFF
>15|TRBV27
CASSIDRASTDTQYF
>14|TRBV4-1
CASSPPEGAETQYF
>15|TRBV6-6
CASSGGPPHTDTQYF
>16|TRBV5-1
CASSFSPGQGGGEQYF
>15|TRBV5-4
CASSLGLAGSVEQYF
>15|TRBV20-1
CSARDSGRRSYGFTF
>15|TRBV2
CASSDGGLGRETQYF
>13|TRBV18
CASSPQAVQPQHF
>14|TRBV20-1
CSARDSRGGSEQYF
>14|TRBV6-6
CASSYSPGVEKLFF